This TCR beta chain was sequenced in a study of blood T cell repertoires in COVID-19. About the research overall: The cDNA or gDNA used as material had been derived from T cells, B-cell-depleted T cells, or PBMCs.

In its sample, this clone was seen a few times. The V segment lost 5 bases and the J segment 3 bases; nucleotides outside the gene matches: 9. Germline CDR1 reads SGHAT; CDR2 reads FQNNGV. The CDR3 spans 15 residues. Living in under 30 US areas, the participants were between 18 and 89 years of age. Assignments of participants to cohorts depended upon their own reported clinical history. Original data processing: For nucleated cells, counts were estimated from reference gene primer amplification. Data came from immunoSEQ multiplex PCR; TCRdb stores just in-frame clones and leaves some out. That table gives V, J and clone size, and the DNA gave D and trimming. In the table there are fewer than 400,000 clones, approximately 91% of which are singletons.

The receptor's source is a man aged 55 to 70 who had recovered from COVID-19. The sequenced sample was PBMCs or T cells enriched from blood (not recorded which). The rearrangement uses TRBV11-2 and TRBJ2-7, with 8 bases matching TRBD1. The CDR3 loop is CASSIVGQGGYEQYF. The DNA for the CDR3 is TGTGCCAGCAGCATCGTTGGACAGGGTGGCTACGAGCAGTACTTC.